These T cell receptor beta chains were read from a single sample in a study of Graves' ophthalmopathy and Graves' hyperthyroidism. TCRdb redid the calling of the multiplex PCR reads with MiXCR, one entry per CDR3 protein. The sample records nearly 400,000 distinct CDR3 sequences, 15% to 20% being singletons. Sequencing was performed on peripheral blood. The receptors stem from a woman between 18 and 29 years old with Graves' ophthalmopathy. Both conserved end residues are part of each CDR3. The order of the fields is V gene, D gene, J gene, clone size, CDR3 protein, CDR3 DNA. D genes are given only for firm matches. Clone sizes are given selectively: once, few, many, or a class where the clone is expanded.

>TRBV5-1|-|TRBJ1-1|many
CASSLTRGVVNTEAFF
TGCGCCAGCAGCTTGACCCGGGGGGTCGTGAACACTGAAGCTTTCTTT
>TRBV27|-|TRBJ1-2|-
CASSLGPQEGNYGYTF
TGTGCCAGCAGCCTAGGACCCCAGGAGGGGAACTATGGCTACACCTTC
>TRBV5-1|TRBD2|TRBJ2-5|-
CASSLMGLVRETQYF
TGCGCCAGCAGCTTGATGGGACTAGTTCGAGAGACCCAGTACTTC
>TRBV20-1|-|TRBJ2-4|many
CSARDPETAGWENIQYF
TGCAGTGCTAGAGATCCCGAGACTGCTGGTTGGGAAAACATTCAGTACTTC
>TRBV12-3/TRBV12-4|-|TRBJ2-5|-
CASSLRNFQETQYF
TGTGCCAGCAGTTTAAGGAACTTCCAAGAGACCCAGTACTTC
>TRBV28|-|TRBJ2-2|many
CASSLFAGELFF
TGTGCCAGCAGTTTATTCGCCGGGGAGCTGTTTTTT
>TRBV10-2|TRBD1|TRBJ2-7|many
CASIGRGQGFYEQYF
TGCGCCAGCATTGGGCGGGGACAGGGTTTTTACGAGCAGTACTTC
>TRBV28|-|TRBJ2-7|many
CASSWDRESTYEQYF
TGTGCCAGCAGTTGGGATCGGGAGAGCACCTACGAGCAGTACTTC
>TRBV12-5|-|TRBJ2-2|-
CASGPPPGTGELFF
TGTGCTAGTGGTCCACCCCCAGGGACCGGGGAGCTGTTTTTT
>TRBV28|-|TRBJ2-2|many
CASSPGGNTGELFF
TGTGCCAGCAGTCCGGGGGGCAACACCGGGGAGCTGTTTTTT
>TRBV30|-|TRBJ1-1|few
CAWSWRGGVSEAFF
TGTGCCTGGAGTTGGAGGGGGGGAGTTTCTGAAGCTTTCTTT
>TRBV11-2|TRBD2|TRBJ2-7|few
CASSIDSGGYEQYF
TGTGCCAGCAGCATTGACTCCGGGGGGTACGAGCAGTACTTC
>TRBV7-2|-|TRBJ2-7|many
CASSLTQGPIPYEQYF
TGTGCCAGCAGCTTAACGCAGGGCCCTATTCCCTACGAGCAGTACTTC
>TRBV12-3/TRBV12-4|-|TRBJ1-5|many
CASRPPGGEGQPQHF
TGTGCCAGCAGACCCCCCGGAGGGGAAGGTCAGCCCCAGCATTTT
>TRBV5-1|-|TRBJ1-5|many
CASSLGLSENQPQHF
TGCGCCAGCAGCTTGGGATTGTCAGAGAATCAGCCCCAGCATTTT
>TRBV6-2/TRBV6-3|TRBD2|TRBJ2-7|few
CASSYGTSGRGMRYEQYF
TGTGCCAGCAGTTACGGGACTAGCGGGAGGGGGATGCGCTACGAGCAGTACTTC
>TRBV5-1|-|TRBJ2-7|many
CASSDRATYEQYF
TGCGCCAGCAGCGACCGGGCCACCTACGAGCAGTACTTC
>TRBV28|-|TRBJ2-7|-
CASSVSGPYEQYF
TGTGCCAGCAGTGTCTCGGGCCCCTACGAGCAGTACTTC
>TRBV13|TRBD2|TRBJ2-7|many
CASSWTSGKGYEQYF
TGTGCCAGCAGCTGGACTAGCGGGAAAGGCTACGAGCAGTACTTC
>TRBV20-1|-|TRBJ1-5|many
CSAREGLSPFSNQPQHF
TGCAGTGCTAGGGAGGGACTTAGCCCCTTTAGCAATCAGCCCCAGCATTTT
>TRBV28|TRBD1|TRBJ1-5|many
CASSPTKDRGDQPQHF
TGTGCCAGCAGTCCTACAAAAGACAGGGGTGATCAGCCCCAGCATTTT
>TRBV28|-|TRBJ2-5|-
CASVRGKTQYF
TGTGCCAGCGTCAGGGGAAAGACCCAGTACTTC